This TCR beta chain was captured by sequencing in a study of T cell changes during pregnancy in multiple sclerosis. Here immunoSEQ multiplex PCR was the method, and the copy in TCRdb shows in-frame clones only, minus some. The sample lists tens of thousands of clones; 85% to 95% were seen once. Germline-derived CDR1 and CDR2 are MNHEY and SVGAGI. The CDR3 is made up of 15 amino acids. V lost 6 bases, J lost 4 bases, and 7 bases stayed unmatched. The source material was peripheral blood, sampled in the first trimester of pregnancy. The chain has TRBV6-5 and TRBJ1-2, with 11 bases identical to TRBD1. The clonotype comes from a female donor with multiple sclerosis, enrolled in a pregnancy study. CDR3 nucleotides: TGTGCCAGCAGCACGGGACAGGGGGGCTTCTATGGCTACACCTTC. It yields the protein CASSTGQGGFYGYTF.